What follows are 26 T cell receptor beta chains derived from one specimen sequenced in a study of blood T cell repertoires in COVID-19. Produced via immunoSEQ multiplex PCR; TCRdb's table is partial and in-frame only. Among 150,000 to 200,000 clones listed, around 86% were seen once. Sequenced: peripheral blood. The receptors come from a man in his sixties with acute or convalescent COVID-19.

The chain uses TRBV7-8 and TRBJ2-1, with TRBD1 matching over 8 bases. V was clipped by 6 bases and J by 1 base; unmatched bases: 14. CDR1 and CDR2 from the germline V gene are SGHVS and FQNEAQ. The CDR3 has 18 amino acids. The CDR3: CASSPTGGGLVSYNEQFF. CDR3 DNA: TGTGCCAGCAGTCCTACAGGGGGAGGTTTAGTATCCTACAATGAGCAGTTCTTC.

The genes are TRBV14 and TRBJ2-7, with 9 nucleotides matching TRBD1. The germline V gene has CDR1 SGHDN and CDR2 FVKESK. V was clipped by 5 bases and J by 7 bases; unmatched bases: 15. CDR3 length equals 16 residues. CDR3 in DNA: TGTGCCAGCAGCTTACAGGTTAGGGACAGGGTTTGGGAGCAGTACTTC. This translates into CASSLQVRDRVWEQYF.

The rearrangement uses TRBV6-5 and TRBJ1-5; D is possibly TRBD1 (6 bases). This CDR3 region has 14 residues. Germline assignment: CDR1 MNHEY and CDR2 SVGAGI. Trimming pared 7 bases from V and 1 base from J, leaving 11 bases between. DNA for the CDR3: TGTGCCAGCACTCTAGGACAGAGCAATCAGCCCCAGCATTTT. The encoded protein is CASTLGQSNQPQHF.

The CDR3 loop reads CASSLDGGQPQHF. The CDR3 DNA sequence: TGTGCCAGCAGCTTAGATGGGGGGCAGCCCCAGCATTTT. This chain connects TRBV7-6 to TRBJ1-5; D is perhaps TRBD1 (5 bases). The CDR3 covers 13 residues. V lost 1 base and J lost 7, with 8 bases in between. Germline V gives CDR1 SGHVS, CDR2 FNYEAQ.

The CDR3 reads CASSHRTSGSGGEQYF. CDR3 nucleotides: TGTGCCAGCAGCCATAGGACTAGCGGGAGTGGGGGCGAGCAGTACTTC. This chain connects TRBV3-1 (or the pseudogene TRBV3-2) to TRBJ2-7, with 13 positions matching TRBD2. The V segment lost 3 bases and the J segment 6 bases; nucleotides outside the gene matches: 8. CDR3 length: 16 residues. Germline values: CDR1 LGHDT, CDR2 YNNKEL (reference sequence).

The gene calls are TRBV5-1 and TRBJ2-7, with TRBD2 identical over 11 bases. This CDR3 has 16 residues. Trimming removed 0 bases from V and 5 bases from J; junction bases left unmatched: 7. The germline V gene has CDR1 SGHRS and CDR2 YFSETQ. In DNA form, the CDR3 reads TGCGCCAGCAGCTTGGTGACTAGCGGGATGGGGGACGAGCAGTACTTC. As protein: CASSLVTSGMGDEQYF.

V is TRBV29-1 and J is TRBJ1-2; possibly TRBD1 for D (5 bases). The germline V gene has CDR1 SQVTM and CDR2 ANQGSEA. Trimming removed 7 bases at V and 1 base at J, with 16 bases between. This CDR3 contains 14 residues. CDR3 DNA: TGCAGCGCCGCGACAGCTACAAATAACTATGGCTACACCTTC. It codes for CSAATATNNYGYTF.

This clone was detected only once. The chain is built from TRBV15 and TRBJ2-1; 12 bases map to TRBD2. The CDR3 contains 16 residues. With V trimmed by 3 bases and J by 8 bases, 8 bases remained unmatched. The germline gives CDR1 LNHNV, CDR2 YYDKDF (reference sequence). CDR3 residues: CATSSQTSGRFDEQFF. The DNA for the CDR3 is TGTGCCACCAGCAGCCAAACTAGCGGGAGGTTTGATGAGCAGTTCTTC.

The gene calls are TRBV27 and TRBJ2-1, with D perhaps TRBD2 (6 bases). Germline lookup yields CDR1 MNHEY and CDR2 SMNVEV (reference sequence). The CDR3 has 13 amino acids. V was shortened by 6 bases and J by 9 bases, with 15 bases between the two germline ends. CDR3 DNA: TGTGCCAGCAGCCTGACTAGGGTGGGTGAGCAGTTCTTC. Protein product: CASSLTRVGEQFF.

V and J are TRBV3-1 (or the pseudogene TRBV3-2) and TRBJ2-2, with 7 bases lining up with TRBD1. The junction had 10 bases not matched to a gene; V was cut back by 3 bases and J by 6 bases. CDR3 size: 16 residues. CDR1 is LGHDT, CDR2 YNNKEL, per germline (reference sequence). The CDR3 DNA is TGTGCCAGCAGCCAGGATCAGACAGGGCTTGCCGGGGAGCTGTTTTTT. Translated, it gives CASSQDQTGLAGELFF.

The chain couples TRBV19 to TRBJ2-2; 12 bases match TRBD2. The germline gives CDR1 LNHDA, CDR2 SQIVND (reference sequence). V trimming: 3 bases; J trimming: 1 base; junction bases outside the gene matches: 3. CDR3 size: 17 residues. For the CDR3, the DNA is TGTGCCAGTAGTATGACTAGCGGGAGATGGAACACCGGGGAGCTGTTTTTT. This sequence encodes CASSMTSGRWNTGELFF.

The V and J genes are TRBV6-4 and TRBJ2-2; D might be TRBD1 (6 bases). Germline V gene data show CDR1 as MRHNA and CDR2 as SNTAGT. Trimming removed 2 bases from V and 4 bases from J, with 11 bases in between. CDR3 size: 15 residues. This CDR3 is CASSDLRGGTGELFF. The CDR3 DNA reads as TGTGCCAGCAGTGACCTCAGAGGGGGCACCGGGGAGCTGTTTTTT.

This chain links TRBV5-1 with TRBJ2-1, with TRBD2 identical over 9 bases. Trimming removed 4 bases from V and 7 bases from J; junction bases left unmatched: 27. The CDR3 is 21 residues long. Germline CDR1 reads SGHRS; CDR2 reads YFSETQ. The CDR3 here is CASSRGSKREAPPAGVNEQFF. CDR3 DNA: TGCGCCAGCAGCCGCGGATCGAAGCGGGAGGCCCCCCCCGCGGGTGTAAATGAGCAGTTCTTC.

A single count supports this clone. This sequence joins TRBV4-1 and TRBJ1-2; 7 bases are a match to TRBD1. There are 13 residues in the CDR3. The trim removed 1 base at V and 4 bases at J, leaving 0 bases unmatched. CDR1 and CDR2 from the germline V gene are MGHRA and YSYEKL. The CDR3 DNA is TGCGCCAGCAGCCAAGGACAGGGCTATGGCTACACCTTC. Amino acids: CASSQGQGYGYTF.

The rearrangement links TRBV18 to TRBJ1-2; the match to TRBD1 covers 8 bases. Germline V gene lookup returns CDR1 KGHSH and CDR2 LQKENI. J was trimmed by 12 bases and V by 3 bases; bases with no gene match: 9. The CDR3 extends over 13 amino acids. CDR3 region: CASSPGQAAMNTF. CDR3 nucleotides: TGTGCCAGCTCACCGGGACAGGCGGCGATGAACACCTTC.

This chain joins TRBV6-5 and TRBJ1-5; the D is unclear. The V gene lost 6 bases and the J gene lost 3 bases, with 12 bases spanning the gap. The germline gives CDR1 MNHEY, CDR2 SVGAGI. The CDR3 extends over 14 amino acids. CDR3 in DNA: TGTGCCAGCAGCCCCGGCGGAGTCAATCAGCCCCAGCATTTT. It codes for CASSPGGVNQPQHF.

CDR3: CASSPAGQGEYF. CDR3 DNA sequence: TGTGCCAGCAGTCCGGCCGGACAGGGCGAGTACTTC. The chain employs TRBV28 and TRBJ2-7; 8 positions agree with TRBD1. CDR3 length equals 12 residues. From germline, CDR1 is MDHEN and CDR2 SYDVKM. Trimming at V came to 5 bases and at J to 11 bases, leaving 8 bases not matched to a gene.

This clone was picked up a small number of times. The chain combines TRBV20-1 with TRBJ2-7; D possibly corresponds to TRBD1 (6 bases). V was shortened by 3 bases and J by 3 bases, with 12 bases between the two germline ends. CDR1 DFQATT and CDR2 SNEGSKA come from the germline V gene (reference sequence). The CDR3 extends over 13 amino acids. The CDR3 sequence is CSASPGQDYEQYF. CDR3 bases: TGCAGTGCTAGTCCGGGACAAGACTACGAGCAGTACTTC.

CDR3 sequence (DNA): TGCAGCGTTGAAAGGCGGGGGGCCAGGCTCCCCTACACAGATACGCAGTATTTT. Protein sequence: CSVERRGARLPYTDTQYF. The chain combines TRBV29-1 with TRBJ2-3, with 8 bases matching TRBD2. Germline assignment: CDR1 SQVTM and CDR2 ANQGSEA. This CDR3 is 18 amino acids long. V lost 2 bases to trimming and J lost 2 bases; unmatched junction nucleotides: 15.

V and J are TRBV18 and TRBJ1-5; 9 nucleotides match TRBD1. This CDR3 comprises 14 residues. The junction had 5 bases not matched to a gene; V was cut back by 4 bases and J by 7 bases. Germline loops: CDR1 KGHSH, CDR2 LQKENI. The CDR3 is CASSQQGAGQPQHF. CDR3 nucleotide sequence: TGTGCCAGCTCACAACAGGGGGCAGGGCAGCCCCAGCATTTT.

The CDR3 sequence: CASSGTMGYGYTF. CDR3 nucleotides: TGTGCCAGCAGCGGGACTATGGGCTATGGCTACACCTTC. The chain joins TRBV9 to TRBJ1-2; D unclear. Trimming removed 3 bases from V and 4 bases from J, with 10 bases in between. The CDR3 is 13 amino acids. Germline V gives CDR1 SGDLS, CDR2 YYNGEE.

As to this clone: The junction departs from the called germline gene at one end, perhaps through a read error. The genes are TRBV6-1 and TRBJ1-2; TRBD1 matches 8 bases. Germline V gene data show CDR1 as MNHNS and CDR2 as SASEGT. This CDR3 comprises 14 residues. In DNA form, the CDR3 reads TGTGCCAGCAGAGAAGGGACAGGCCCGCATGGCTACACCTTC. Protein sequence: CASREGTGPHGYTF.

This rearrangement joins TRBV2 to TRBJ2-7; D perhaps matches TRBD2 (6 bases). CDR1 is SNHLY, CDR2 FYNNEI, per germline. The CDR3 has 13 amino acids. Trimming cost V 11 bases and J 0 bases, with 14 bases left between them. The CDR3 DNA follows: TGTGCCGGTTGGGGGGATGACTCCTACGAGCAGTACTTC. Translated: CAGWGDDSYEQYF.

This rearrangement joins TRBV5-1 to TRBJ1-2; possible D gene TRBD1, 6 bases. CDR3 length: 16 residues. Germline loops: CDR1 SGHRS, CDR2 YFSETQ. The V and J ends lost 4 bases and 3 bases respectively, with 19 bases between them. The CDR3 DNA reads TGCGCCAGCAGCATCACTTTGACAGGTGCCTACTATGGCTACACCTTC. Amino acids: CASSITLTGAYYGYTF.

As DNA, the CDR3 is TGTGCCAGCAGCCGACAGGGTCGGAGGGTAGCGGGAGAGGTAGATACGCAGTATTTT. It yields the protein CASSRQGRRVAGEVDTQYF. The chain combines TRBV7-9 with TRBJ2-3, with 9 bases fitting TRBD2. CDR3 length equals 19 residues. Germline V CDR1 and CDR2: SEHNR, FQNEAQ (reference sequence). J gave up 5 bases and V 5 bases, and 20 bases lay outside the gene matches.

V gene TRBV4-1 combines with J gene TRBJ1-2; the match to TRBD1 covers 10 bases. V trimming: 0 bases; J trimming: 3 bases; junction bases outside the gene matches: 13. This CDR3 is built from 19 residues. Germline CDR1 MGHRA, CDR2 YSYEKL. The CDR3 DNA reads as TGCGCCAGCAGCCAAGAGAGGCTGGACAGGGGGATTCAAGACTATGGCTACACCTTC. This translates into CASSQERLDRGIQDYGYTF.